The clone carrying this T cell receptor (beta chain) was recorded a few times. TCRdb called the RT-PCR reads again in MiXCR, with one record for every CDR3 protein. The data contain around 700,000 distinct CDR3 sequences, 12% to 15% of them singletons. V lost 1 base and J lost 6, with 12 bases in between. Germline CDR1 KGHSH, CDR2 LQKENI. The CDR3 covers 14 residues. The chain combines TRBV18 with TRBJ1-1; D may be TRBD1 (6 bases). This clonotype was obtained from a female donor in good health, serving as a healthy control. Sequencing was carried out using memory CD4+ T cells from blood. CDR3 in DNA: TGTGCCAGCTCACCACAACAGGGCTCGCCTGAAGCTTTCTTT. Its protein is CASSPQQGSPEAFF.